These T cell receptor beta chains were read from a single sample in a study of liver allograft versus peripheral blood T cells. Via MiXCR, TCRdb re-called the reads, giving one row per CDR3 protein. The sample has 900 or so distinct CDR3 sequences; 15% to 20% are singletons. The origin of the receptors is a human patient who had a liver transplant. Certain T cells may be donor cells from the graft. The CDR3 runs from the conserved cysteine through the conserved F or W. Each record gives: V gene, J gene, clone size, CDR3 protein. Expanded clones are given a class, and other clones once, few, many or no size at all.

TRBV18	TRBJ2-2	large	CASSPLAFGELFF
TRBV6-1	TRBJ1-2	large	CASSSGRNYGYTF
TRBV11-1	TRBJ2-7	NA	CASSLAPGLYEQYF
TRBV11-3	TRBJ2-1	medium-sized	CASSLGRREGQFF
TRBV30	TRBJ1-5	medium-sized	CAWSIGQVGQPQHF
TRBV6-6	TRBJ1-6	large	CASTPGTGAQFLNSPLHF
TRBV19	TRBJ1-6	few	CASSPGQGSSPLHF
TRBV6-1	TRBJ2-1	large	CASSAGTGVDNEQFF
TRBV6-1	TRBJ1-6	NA	CASSETGLSPLHF
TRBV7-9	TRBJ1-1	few	CASSLGRGTGATPNTEAFF
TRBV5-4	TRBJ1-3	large	CASSLGIEGNTIYF
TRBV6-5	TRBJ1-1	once	CASWRQGATEAFF
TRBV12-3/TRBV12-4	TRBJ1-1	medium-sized	CASSLRVNTEAFF
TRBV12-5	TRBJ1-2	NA	CASGLSQGVGGYTF
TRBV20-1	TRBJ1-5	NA	CSARDRIRGSRQPQHF
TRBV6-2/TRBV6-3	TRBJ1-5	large	CASTRTGVSNQPQHF
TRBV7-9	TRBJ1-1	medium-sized	CASSLVGTITEAFF
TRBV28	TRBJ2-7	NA	CASSLKARQVLYEQYF
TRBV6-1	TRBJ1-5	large	CASSVSNQPQHF
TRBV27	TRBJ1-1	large	CASSDFVGLRTEAFF
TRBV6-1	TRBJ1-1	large	CASSLGTGLETEAFF
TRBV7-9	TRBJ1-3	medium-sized	CASSAAGNTIYF
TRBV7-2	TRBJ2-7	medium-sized	CASSFTGHSYEQYF
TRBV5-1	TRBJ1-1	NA	CASSFLTGATEAFF
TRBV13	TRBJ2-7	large	CASSSITSFGSSYEQYF
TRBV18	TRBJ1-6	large	CASSPGTSVTYSPLHF
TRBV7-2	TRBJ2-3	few	CASSVDVPDTQYF
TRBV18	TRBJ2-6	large	CASSPRTGESGANVLTF
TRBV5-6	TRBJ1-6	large	CASSWTGNPKGVHF
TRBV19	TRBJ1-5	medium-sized	CASGRDSNQPQHF
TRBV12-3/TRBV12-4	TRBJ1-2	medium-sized	CASSLGGGETF
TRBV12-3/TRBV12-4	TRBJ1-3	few	CASSTLNSGNTIYF
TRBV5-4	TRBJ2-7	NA	CATNLAGSYEQYF